These 21 T cell receptor beta chains were sequenced from one sample in a study of T cell responses to AZD1222 COVID-19 vaccine. This table comes from immunoSEQ multiplex PCR, and its TCRdb copy is limited to in-frame clones, with some not included. The profile shows about 270,000 clones, almost 95% of them singletons. The sample was peripheral blood, taken 28 days after the second AZD1222 dose. The origin of the receptors is an adult who received the AZD1222 COVID-19 vaccine.

The CDR3 loop reads CAISEGSLTGELFF. The CDR3 coding sequence is TGTGCCATCAGTGAGGGTAGTCTCACCGGGGAGCTGTTTTTT. The rearrangement uses TRBV10-3 and TRBJ2-2, with D unresolved. The V gene lost 2 bases and the J gene lost 4 bases, with 8 bases spanning the gap. The V gene's germline CDR1 is ENHRY and CDR2 SYGVKD. The CDR3 is 14 amino acids.

This chain links TRBV6-5 with TRBJ1-5; D gene unclear. CDR3 length equals 14 residues. Trimming removed 0 bases at V and 7 bases at J, with 10 bases between. Germline CDR1 is MNHEY and CDR2 is SVGAGI. CDR3 protein: CASSYSGNEQPQHF. The CDR3 nucleotides read TGTGCCAGCAGTTACTCAGGGAATGAACAGCCCCAGCATTTT.

The chain carries TRBV7-6 and TRBJ1-2; D might be TRBD1 (6 bases). The CDR3 runs to 18 residues. Germline V gene data show CDR1 as SGHVS and CDR2 as FNYEAQ. V lost 5 bases and J 5 bases, leaving 27 bases between the germline ends. CDR3 protein: CASSASGTGGPNWYGYTF. CDR3 bases: TGTGCCAGCAGCGCGTCCGGGACGGGGGGCCCCAACTGGTATGGCTACACCTTC.

V gene TRBV5-4 combines with J gene TRBJ2-7; TRBD1 agrees at 12 bases. The length of the CDR3 is 13 residues. Per the germline V gene, CDR1 is SGHNT and CDR2 is YYREEE (reference sequence). Trimming took 4 bases from V and 5 from J; bases not matched to a gene: 1. The CDR3 sequence: CASSGTGGHEQYF. Written as DNA, the CDR3 is TGTGCCAGCAGCGGGACAGGGGGCCACGAGCAGTACTTC. Looking up the rest from reference TRBV5-4 and TRBJ2-7 gives the full variable domain: ETGVTQSPTHLIKTRGQQVTLRCSSQSGHNTVSWYQQALGQGPQFIFQYYREEENGRGNFPPRFSGLQFPNYSSELNVNALELDDSALYLCASSGTGGHEQYFGPGTRLTVT.

CDR3 sequence (DNA): TGTGCCAGCAGCGTAGGTGGCAGGGGTAATTCACCCCTCCACTTT. This codes for CASSVGGRGNSPLHF. V is TRBV9 and J is TRBJ1-6; TRBD1 is a possible D gene (6 bases). Trimming left V 0 bases short and J 6 bases short, with 10 bases between. The CDR3 spans 15 residues. Per germline, CDR1 SGDLS and CDR2 YYNGEE. The whole variable domain, filled in from reference TRBV9 and TRBJ1-6, reads DSGVTQTPKHLITATGQRVTLRCSPRSGDLSVYWYQQSLDQGLQFLIQYYNGEERAKGNILERFSAQQFPDLHSELNLSSLELGDSALYFCASSVGGRGNSPLHFGNGTRLTVT.

The chain uses TRBV7-9 and TRBJ2-7; 9 bases map to TRBD2. Germline V gives CDR1 SEHNR, CDR2 FQNEAQ (reference sequence). V lost 5 bases and J lost 4; bases outside the gene matches: 12. This CDR3 region has 16 residues. CDR3 in DNA: TGTGCCAGCAGCACGTCAGGTAGCGGGAGTGTGTACGAGCAGTACTTC. Protein sequence: CASSTSGSGSVYEQYF.

The chain links TRBV7-9 to TRBJ1-2; D is perhaps TRBD1 (6 bases). CDR3 length: 14 residues. Germline CDR1 SEHNR, CDR2 FQNEAQ (reference sequence). V was shortened by 3 bases and J by 2 bases, with 10 bases between the two germline ends. The DNA of the CDR3 is TGTGCCAGCAGCTTCCCGCAGGGGAACTATGGCTACACCTTC. Translation gives CASSFPQGNYGYTF.

As concerns this clone: The junction and the germline gene differ at one end; a read error may be behind it. The chain employs TRBV7-7 and TRBJ2-6, with a tentative D call TRBD1 (6 bases). Per germline, CDR1 SSHAT and CDR2 FNYEAQ (reference sequence). There are 17 residues in the CDR3. CDR3: CASTRRGRGNGANVLTF. The CDR3 DNA is TGTGCTAGCACCAGGAGAGGCAGGGGAAATGGGGCCAACGTCCTGACTTTC.

This chain links TRBV7-7 with TRBJ2-6; D unclear. This CDR3 has 15 residues. The germline gives CDR1 SSHAT, CDR2 FNYEAQ (reference sequence). Trimming left V 5 bases short and J 0 bases short, with 8 bases between. The CDR3 reads CASSPVISGANVLTF. For the CDR3, the DNA is TGTGCCAGCAGCCCAGTGATCTCTGGGGCCAACGTCCTGACTTTC.

The CDR3 DNA sequence: TGTGCCAGCAGTTCAACTGGGGGGACTAGCGGGTACAATGAGCAGTTCTTC. Its translation is CASSSTGGTSGYNEQFF. The chain is built from TRBV28 and TRBJ2-1, with 12 nucleotides matching TRBD2. CDR3 size: 17 residues. Germline loops: CDR1 MDHEN, CDR2 SYDVKM. After removal of 4 bases from V and 4 bases from J, the junction contained 8 bases not matched to a gene.

The J gene is TRBJ1-1, the V gene TRBV28, with D unclear. V lost 3 bases to trimming and J lost 1 base, with 12 bases between them. Germline CDR1 reads MDHEN; CDR2 reads SYDVKM. The length of the CDR3 is 15 residues. Here the CDR3 reads CASSLSRRRNTEAFF. CDR3 bases: TGTGCCAGCAGTTTGTCCAGGCGGAGGAACACTGAAGCTTTCTTT.

The CDR3 DNA sequence: TGTGCCCCCTCCCGAGAGACCCAGTACTTC. Its protein is CAPSRETQYF. This rearrangement joins TRBV19 to TRBJ2-5; unclear D gene. Germline CDR1 LNHDA, CDR2 SQIVND (reference sequence). V lost 11 bases and J lost 4, with 8 bases in between. CDR3 size: 10 residues.

The rearrangement joins TRBV11-3 to TRBJ2-1, with D maybe TRBD2 (6 bases). CDR1 is SGHNT, CDR2 YENEEA, per germline. Trimming took off 5 bases at V and 4 bases at J, with 15 bases between the two ends. The CDR3 totals 15 residues. CDR3 region: CASSVYYGGYNEQFF. CDR3 DNA sequence: TGTGCCAGCAGCGTGTATTATGGAGGGTACAATGAGCAGTTCTTC.

The chain combines TRBV7-9 with TRBJ1-2; D call uncertain. The CDR3 contains 14 residues. Germline loops: CDR1 SEHNR, CDR2 FQNEAQ (reference sequence). With 5 bases removed from V and 3 bases from J, the gap between germline ends came to 13 bases. In nucleotides, the CDR3 is TGTGCCAGCAGCCAAGGGAGTGGTCACTATGGCTACACCTTC. Translated, it gives CASSQGSGHYGYTF. The full variable domain, its missing parts supplied by reference TRBV7-9 and TRBJ1-2, is DTGVSQNPRHKITKRGQNVTFRCDPISEHNRLYWYRQTLGQGPEFLTYFQNEAQLEKSRLLSDRFSAERPKGSFSTLEIQRTEQGDSAMYLCASSQGSGHYGYTFGSGTRLTVV.

This clone was seen a single time. The V gene is TRBV5-4, the J gene TRBJ1-3, with 10 bases matching TRBD1. Germline-derived CDR1 and CDR2 are SGHNT and YYREEE (reference sequence). V lost 4 bases and J lost 2; bases outside the gene matches: 3. This CDR3 contains 15 residues. CDR3 sequence reads: CASSRGTGAGNTIYF. For the CDR3, the DNA is TGTGCCAGCAGCCGCGGGACAGGGGCTGGAAACACCATATATTTT.

This clone was recorded a few times. At the DNA level, this CDR3 is encoded by other sequences in the same sample as well. The chain carries TRBV7-6 and TRBJ2-7; D might be TRBD1 or TRBD2, each matching 5 bases. The CDR3 has 13 amino acids. Trimming shortened V by 4 bases and J by 3 bases, and 10 bases separated the two germline ends. Per germline, CDR1 SGHVS and CDR2 FNYEAQ. The CDR3 here is CASSSGPNYEQYF. Here the CDR3 DNA reads TGTGCCAGCAGCTCGGGACCGAACTACGAGCAGTACTTC. The full variable domain, with the rest looked up from reference TRBV7-6 and TRBJ2-7, is GAGVSQSPRYKVTKRGQDVALRCDPISGHVSLYWYRQALGQGPEFLTYFNYEAQQDKSGLPNDRFSAERPEGSISTLTIQRTEQRDSAMYRCASSSGPNYEQYFGPGTRLTVT.

The chain carries TRBV11-2 and TRBJ1-3; D gene unclear. Trimming stripped 2 bases from V and 4 bases from J, with 15 bases between. The CDR3 is 16 residues long. Looked up from germline, CDR1 is SGHAT and CDR2 is FQNNGV. The CDR3 DNA reads TGTGCCAGCAGCTTAAAAAGAAGGGAGCCCGGAAACACCATATATTTT. Its protein product is CASSLKRREPGNTIYF.

With respect to this clone: At the DNA level, this CDR3 is encoded by other sequences in the same sample as well. The chain has TRBV28 and TRBJ2-7; TRBD2 aligns across 8 bases. The CDR3 totals 13 residues. The germline V gene encodes CDR1 MDHEN and CDR2 SYDVKM. V lost 4 bases and J lost 1; bases outside the gene matches: 0. The CDR3 region has the DNA TGTGCCAGCAGTTCTAGCGGGTCCTACGAGCAGTACTTC. The encoded protein is CASSSSGSYEQYF. Complete variable domain (other parts from reference TRBV28 and TRBJ2-7): DVKVTQSSRYLVKRTGEKVFLECVQDMDHENMFWYRQDPGLGLRLIYFSYDVKMKEKGDIPEGYSVSREKKERFSLILESASTNQTSMYLCASSSSGSYEQYFGPGTRLTVT.

The chain couples TRBV5-1 to TRBJ1-6; TRBD1 might be the D (6 bases). Trimming shortened V by 0 bases and J by 10 bases, and 17 bases separated the two germline ends. Germline CDR1 SGHRS, CDR2 YFSETQ. The CDR3 consists of 16 residues. The CDR3 spells CASSLAGGLRGSPLHF. The CDR3, as DNA: TGCGCCAGCAGCTTGGCCGGGGGCCTAAGGGGGTCACCCCTCCACTTT.

This chain links TRBV6-5 with TRBJ2-6; 7 bases are a match to TRBD2. V dropped 7 bases and J dropped 11; count of bases not matched to a gene: 11. This CDR3 is built from 14 residues. Germline V gene lookup returns CDR1 MNHEY and CDR2 SVGAGI. This chain's CDR3 is CASKTARRGDVLTF. The CDR3 DNA is TGTGCCAGCAAGACAGCCCGACGGGGGGACGTCCTGACTTTC.

DNA of the CDR3: TGTGCCAGCAGTTACAACAGGGATAGTGGCTACACCTTC. Amino acid sequence: CASSYNRDSGYTF. This sequence joins TRBV6-5 and TRBJ1-2, with D possibly TRBD1 on 6 matching bases. V was pared by 2 bases and J by 7 bases, with 11 bases between. Germline values: CDR1 MNHEY, CDR2 SVGAGI. The CDR3 has 13 residues.